This is a list of T cell receptor beta chains from one sample in a study of cytomegalovirus exposure and HLA in healthy donors. TCRdb's table, derived via immunoSEQ multiplex PCR, lists solely in-frame clones and lacks some. The data show more than 200,000 clones, about 90% seen once. Material: PBMCs. These receptors all stem from a man between 18 and 35 years old in good health and CMV-seropositive. The CDR3 runs from the conserved cysteine through the conserved F or W. A D gene is named only where the DNA matches it firmly. The size entry is marked missing in some rows and otherwise reads once, few, many or a size class.

v_call	d_call	clone_size	j_call	cdr3_nt	cdr3_aa
TRBV11-2	.	.	TRBJ2-3	TGTGCCAGCAGCTTAGCAGGGTCGTATACGCAGTATTTT	CASSLAGSYTQYF
TRBV7-6	.	.	TRBJ2-7	TGTGCCAGCAGCCGTGACGGACGTTCCTACGAGCAGTACTTC	CASSRDGRSYEQYF
TRBV2	.	.	TRBJ1-5	TGTGCCAGCAGTGAGGGACACAGAGGCAATCAGCCCCAGCATTTT	CASSEGHRGNQPQHF
TRBV5-1	.	.	TRBJ2-1	TGCGCCAGCGACCGAGGGCTCGGTGGGAATGAGCAGTTCTTC	CASDRGLGGNEQFF
TRBV9	TRBD2	.	TRBJ2-7	TGTGCCAGCAGCGTAGCTTCTAGCGGGATCGACGAGCAGTACTTC	CASSVASSGIDEQYF
TRBV19	TRBD2	.	TRBJ2-3	TGTGCCAGTAGTATCGGGACTAGTGGCACAGATACGCAGTATTTT	CASSIGTSGTDTQYF
TRBV11-2	TRBD2	.	TRBJ2-7	TGTGCCAGCAGCCCCGCCGGGAGGTACGCGGGAGAGGGGGAGCAGTACTTC	CASSPAGRYAGEGEQYF
TRBV19	TRBD1	.	TRBJ1-1	TGTGCCAGTAGTAAGGGGGCTCCCAGCACTGAAGCTTTCTTT	CASSKGAPSTEAFF
TRBV4-1	.	few	TRBJ2-3	TGCGCCAGCAGCCGTCAGGTACTAGATACGCAGTATTTT	CASSRQVLDTQYF
TRBV30	TRBD1	many	TRBJ1-2	TGTGCCTGGAGTCCCCCGACAGGGGGGTATGGCTACACCTTC	CAWSPPTGGYGYTF
TRBV6-1	.	.	TRBJ1-4	TGTGCCAGCAGCAGACAAGGTCGAGATGAAAAACTGTTTTTT	CASSRQGRDEKLFF
TRBV18	TRBD1	.	TRBJ1-2	TGTGCCAGCTCCCCGCGACAGGGATACGGCTACACCTTC	CASSPRQGYGYTF
TRBV18	.	.	TRBJ1-2	TGTGCCAGCTCACCCCTTGGGCGGGACTATGGCTACACCTTC	CASSPLGRDYGYTF
TRBV19	TRBD1	.	TRBJ2-6	TGTGCCAGTAGTACGAGACAGGGAAGCTCTGGGGCCAACGTCCTGACTTTC	CASSTRQGSSGANVLTF
TRBV6-5	.	.	TRBJ2-5	TGTGCCAGCAGTTACCCCGGGCATGAGACCCAGTACTTC	CASSYPGHETQYF
TRBV5-1	TRBD2	.	TRBJ2-7	TGCGCCAGCAGCTTAAGGGAGGGGTACGAGCAGTACTTC	CASSLREGYEQYF
TRBV6-1	.	.	TRBJ1-2	TGTGCCAGCAGTGAAAACATTCCCGGTGGCTACACCTTC	CASSENIPGGYTF
TRBV30	.	.	TRBJ1-5	TGTGCCTGGACGCCTGGGGCAGGAATTTTAAATCAGCCCCAGCATTTT	CAWTPGAGILNQPQHF
TRBV9	.	.	TRBJ2-1	TGTGCCAGCAGCGTACTAGCTCCTCCTGACAATGAGCAGTTCTTC	CASSVLAPPDNEQFF
TRBV30	TRBD2	.	TRBJ2-7	TGTGCCTGGAGTGCCGGGGGGGCAGGGAATTACGAGCAGTACTTC	CAWSAGGAGNYEQYF
TRBV7-9	.	.	TRBJ2-5	TGTGCCAGCAGCTTGGGGCAGGAGGGCCGGGTAGAGACCCAGTACTTC	CASSLGQEGRVETQYF
TRBV29-1	.	.	TRBJ1-2	TGCAGCGTTGATGCCGGAAACTATGGCTACACCTTC	CSVDAGNYGYTF
TRBV5-6	.	.	TRBJ2-7	TGTGCCAGCAGCCTGACAAGGGGAGAGCAGTACTTC	CASSLTRGEQYF
TRBV15	TRBD2	.	TRBJ2-1	TGTGCCACCAGCAGCCCGATGGGGCTAGCGGGATCCTTAGTGCAGTTCTTC	CATSSPMGLAGSLVQFF
TRBV27	TRBD2	.	TRBJ2-3	TGTGCCAGCAGTTTAGGCCTAGCGGGAGGTCCCGCGGTAGATACGCAGTATTTT	CASSLGLAGGPAVDTQYF
TRBV19	TRBD2	.	TRBJ2-7	TGTGCCAGCACTAGCGGGACGTACGAGCAGTACTTC	CASTSGTYEQYF
TRBV12-5	TRBD1	.	TRBJ2-7	TGTGCTAGTGGTTTCCGGGACAGGGTTCACCACGAGCAGTACTTC	CASGFRDRVHHEQYF
TRBV30	.	few	TRBJ1-2	TGTGCCTGGAGCCTCTACGTGTCCTATGGCTACACCTTC	CAWSLYVSYGYTF
TRBV5-4	.	.	TRBJ1-1	TGTGCCAGCAGTCCTCGGGCAGGGTGGAACACTGAAGCTTTCTTT	CASSPRAGWNTEAFF
TRBV30	TRBD1	.	TRBJ1-2	TGTGCCTGGAGCCGGGACAGGGTTGTGAATGGCTACACCTTC	CAWSRDRVVNGYTF
TRBV6-5	.	.	TRBJ2-5	TGTGCCAGCAGTTACTCGTCAGGATACCAAGAGACCCAGTACTTC	CASSYSSGYQETQYF
TRBV7-2	TRBD1	.	TRBJ1-2	TGTGCCAGCAGCTCTACCGGGACAGCTAACTATGGCTACACCTTC	CASSSTGTANYGYTF
TRBV7-9	TRBD1	.	TRBJ2-6	TGTGCCAGCAGCAACAGGGGAAATGGGGCCAACGTCCTGACTTTC	CASSNRGNGANVLTF
TRBV2	.	few	TRBJ2-7	TGTGCCAGCAGTGAAGCTGGGAAATCGGGCGAGCAGTACTTC	CASSEAGKSGEQYF
TRBV11-2	TRBD1	few	TRBJ1-1	TGTGCCAGCAGCCACGTCGGACAGGGTCCCACTGAAGCTTTCTTT	CASSHVGQGPTEAFF
TRBV15	.	.	TRBJ1-3	TGTGCCACCAGCAGAGATTTCGTGGGCGGAAACACCATATATTTT	CATSRDFVGGNTIYF
TRBV6-5	.	.	TRBJ2-2	TGTGCCAGCAGTTCGAGATGGCACTCGAACACCGGGGAGCTGTTTTTT	CASSSRWHSNTGELFF
TRBV2	.	.	TRBJ2-2	TGTGCCAGCAGTTTAGACTACACCGGGGAGCTGTTTTTT	CASSLDYTGELFF
TRBV5-1	TRBD2	.	TRBJ2-1	TGCGCCAGCACCCCAGGGGCGGGAGGGGGTAATGAGCAGTTCTTC	CASTPGAGGGNEQFF
TRBV30	.	.	TRBJ2-5	TGTGCCTGGAGTGACGGCCAGACAGTTCAAGAGACCCAGTACTTC	CAWSDGQTVQETQYF
TRBV15	.	.	TRBJ2-4	TGTGCCACCAGCAGAGATACCAGTTACTTCGCCAAAAACATTCAGTACTTC	CATSRDTSYFAKNIQYF
TRBV9	TRBD1	.	TRBJ2-7	TGTGCCAGCAGCCCCGGACAGGGGGGCTCCTACGAGCAGTACTTC	CASSPGQGGSYEQYF
TRBV5-4	TRBD2	once	TRBJ2-5	TGTGCCAGCAGCTGGGGCGGGACTAGCGGGAGGGAGACCCAGTACTTC	CASSWGGTSGRETQYF
TRBV7-2	.	.	TRBJ2-7	TGTGCCAGCAGCCCCCGAAACTACGAGCAGTACTTC	CASSPRNYEQYF
TRBV7-6	TRBD2	.	TRBJ2-1	TGTGCCAGCAGCTTTGGAGGCGGGGGAGGGAACAATGAGCAGTTCTTC	CASSFGGGGGNNEQFF
TRBV7-2	TRBD1	.	TRBJ1-2	TGTGCCAGCAGCCTAAGACAGGGGTTTTGGGATGGCTACACCTTC	CASSLRQGFWDGYTF
TRBV27	TRBD2	.	TRBJ2-7	TGTGCCAGCAGTTGGTCTAGCGGGAGCTACGAGCAGTACTTC	CASSWSSGSYEQYF